This T cell receptor beta chain stems from a study of cytomegalovirus exposure and HLA in healthy donors. Study-wide background: The 95 to 150 validation repertoires used a platform that matched the one used for the roughly 700 first-cohort repertoires, as a later analysis reported.

About this clone: Its target is not known.

Method: immunoSEQ multiplex PCR; TCRdb's copy keeps in-frame clones and lacks some. The repertoire includes some 200,000 clones, roughly 80% of them detected once, and 2.5% to 3% sits in the top ten. Study results and caveats: Subsequent analysis of the approximately 110 validation repertoires found a tendency for first-cohort TCR clusters to co-occur. Some TCR beta chains (164 of them) were listed as cytomegalovirus-associated. Per published reports, the classifier diagnosed cytomegalovirus status with high specificity and sensitivity.

Trimming took 5 bases from V and 7 from J, leaving 14 bases between them. CDR3 length equals 13 residues. CDR1 and CDR2 (germline): SNHLY, FYNNEI. This sequence was found in a woman aged 18-30 years in good health and CMV-seropositive. The specimen was PBMCs. The V and J genes are TRBV2 and TRBJ1-1; D perhaps matches TRBD1 (6 bases). The CDR3 loop is CASSPDSSLEAFF. CDR3 nucleotides: TGTGCCAGCAGTCCGGACAGCAGCCTTGAAGCTTTCTTT.